A selection of T cell receptor beta chains follows, all from one sample in a study of vaccination effects on CD4 cells after COVID-19. The data were produced by immunoSEQ multiplex PCR, yet TCRdb's version contains in-frame clones alone and is incomplete. The sample carries some 77,000 clones, roughly three quarters recorded once. These receptors' targets are unknown. Sequenced here: CD4+ T cells from PBMCs cultured with HCoV-OC43 spike peptides, sampled before COVID-19 vaccination. The receptor set was obtained from a human donor who received a COVID-19 vaccine. Both conserved end residues are part of each CDR3.

V	J	CDR3
TRBV12-3/TRBV12-4	TRBJ1-2	CASSLGNYGYTF
TRBV28	TRBJ1-4	CASSPGTGREKLFF
TRBV6-5	TRBJ2-2	CATRYSRQLFF
TRBV7-2	TRBJ2-3	CASIRRGSTSTDTQYF
TRBV2	TRBJ2-5	CASRASPQGARETQYF
TRBV30	TRBJ1-5	CAWSTAGGTNQPQHF
TRBV7-2	TRBJ2-1	CASSSRAGGQFF
TRBV5-1	TRBJ1-1	CASSLMGGWTEAFF
TRBV11-1	TRBJ2-2	CASSSPGGFNTGELFF
TRBV7-8	TRBJ1-1	CASRVSEMNTEAFF
TRBV6-2/TRBV6-3	TRBJ2-1	CASSYGTGGAWYEQFF
TRBV28	TRBJ1-2	CASSSRNRSYGYTF
TRBV7-9	TRBJ2-5	CASSLTLGGGSSNQYF
TRBV12-5	TRBJ2-3	CASGLVASTDTQYF
TRBV24-1	TRBJ1-2	CATSGRDKNYGYTF
TRBV4-3	TRBJ2-1	CASSLSGGNSYNEQFF
TRBV15	TRBJ1-2	CATSAGLGEYGYTF
TRBV5-1	TRBJ1-2	CASSREQVYGYTF
TRBV7-3	TRBJ1-1	CASSLLSGGYTEAFF
TRBV6-5	TRBJ1-6	CASTPSSYNSPLHF
TRBV30	TRBJ2-6	CAWSRSSGANVLTF
TRBV19	TRBJ2-2	CASSVNRGGAHGELFF
TRBV19	TRBJ2-5	CASRPRTSDLRETQYF
TRBV11-2	TRBJ2-2	CASSLDRGRGELFF
TRBV2	TRBJ1-5	CASSAQGGQPQHF
TRBV5-1	TRBJ2-1	CASSLGGAYEQFF
TRBV10-3	TRBJ2-5	CAISDSAGPNQETQYF
TRBV6-5	TRBJ2-5	CASRATSGLETQYF
TRBV5-4	TRBJ1-1	CASSLMSSANTEAFF
TRBV4-1	TRBJ2-3	CASSPFQGILETDTQYF
TRBV4-3	TRBJ1-3	CASSQEMSSGNTIYF
TRBV5-1	TRBJ1-2	CASSLASGERGYGYTF
TRBV10-3	TRBJ1-5	CATNRDGSNQPQHF